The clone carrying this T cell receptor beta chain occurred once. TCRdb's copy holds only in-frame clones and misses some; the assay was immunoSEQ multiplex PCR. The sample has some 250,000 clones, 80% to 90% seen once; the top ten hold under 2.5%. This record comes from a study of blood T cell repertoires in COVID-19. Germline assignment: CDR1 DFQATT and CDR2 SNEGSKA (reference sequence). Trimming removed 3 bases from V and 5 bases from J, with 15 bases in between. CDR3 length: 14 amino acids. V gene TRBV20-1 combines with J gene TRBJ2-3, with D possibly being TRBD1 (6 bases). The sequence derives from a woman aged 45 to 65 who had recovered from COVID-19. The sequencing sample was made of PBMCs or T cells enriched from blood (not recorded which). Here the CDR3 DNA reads TGCAGTGCTAGTGGTGGCCAACAGGGAGATACGCAGTATTTT. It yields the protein CSASGGQQGDTQYF.